The 27 T cell receptor beta chains given below trace back to one sample, sequenced in a study of blood T cell repertoires in COVID-19. The data were produced by immunoSEQ multiplex PCR, yet TCRdb's version contains in-frame clones alone and is incomplete. The sample includes about 210,000 clones, about nine tenths of them seen just once. Sequencing input: peripheral blood. Every receptor here comes from a man aged 35 to 55 with acute or convalescent COVID-19.

V usage is TRBV28 and J usage is TRBJ2-7; a weak D match, TRBD1 (6 bases). Per germline, CDR1 MDHEN and CDR2 SYDVKM. V was trimmed by 8 bases and J by 1 base, leaving 12 bases between them. The CDR3 sequence is 13 residues long. DNA of the CDR3: TGTGCCAGCGGAGACAGGACGTCCTACGAGCAGTACTTC. This translates into CASGDRTSYEQYF. Full variable domain (outside the CDR3, taken from reference TRBV28 and TRBJ2-7): DVKVTQSSRYLVKRTGEKVFLECVQDMDHENMFWYRQDPGLGLRLIYFSYDVKMKEKGDIPEGYSVSREKKERFSLILESASTNQTSMYLCASGDRTSYEQYFGPGTRLTVT.

This clone appeared a single time. This chain links TRBV6-1 with TRBJ2-7, with 7 positions matching TRBD2. CDR1 is MNHNS, CDR2 SASEGT, per germline. Trimming removed 4 bases from V and 2 bases from J; junction bases left unmatched: 11. The CDR3 has 16 amino acids. The CDR3 region has the DNA TGTGCCAGCAGTGGCGGGGGACTCCTACCGCCCTACGAGCAGTACTTC. Translating it yields CASSGGGLLPPYEQYF.

The table lists this clone with a few counts. The chain joins TRBV4-1 to TRBJ1-2, with D possibly being TRBD1 (6 bases). CDR3 length: 15 residues. Germline V gives CDR1 MGHRA, CDR2 YSYEKL. Between the trimmed V and J ends, which lost 4 bases and 1 base, there was a span of 13 bases. CDR3 sequence (DNA): TGCGCCAGCAGCCCATCGACAGGAAATAACTATGGCTACACCTTC. Encoded protein: CASSPSTGNNYGYTF.

The chain recombines TRBV15 with TRBJ2-3; TRBD2 agrees at 9 bases. The CDR3 is 20 amino acids. J was trimmed by 1 base and V by 0 bases; bases with no gene match: 14. CDR1 LNHNV and CDR2 YYDKDF come from the germline V gene (reference sequence). The CDR3 DNA reads as TGTGCCACCAGCAGAGATCAAAGGCGGGCTAGCGGGAACCGCACAGATACGCAGTATTTT. Translation: CATSRDQRRASGNRTDTQYF.

V usage is TRBV4-1 and J usage is TRBJ1-2; tentative D call: TRBD1 (5 bases). Germline V CDR1 and CDR2: MGHRA, YSYEKL. The CDR3 sequence is 14 residues long. V dropped 0 bases and J dropped 8 bases, with 13 bases sitting between them. The CDR3 is CASSQDRGVGGYTF. The DNA of the CDR3 is TGCGCCAGCAGCCAAGATCGGGGGGTTGGGGGCTACACCTTC.

CDR3 bases: TGTGCCAGCAGTGAAATGGGCGCACTTAGGCCTGGCTACACCTTC. Its protein product is CASSEMGALRPGYTF. The V call is TRBV2, the J call TRBJ1-2; the D is unclear. The CDR3 consists of 15 residues. Germline CDR1 SNHLY, CDR2 FYNNEI. Trimming pared 2 bases from V and 7 bases from J, leaving 17 bases between.

The CDR3 sequence is CASSVQGSYNEQFF. The CDR3 nucleotides read TGTGCCAGCAGCGTTCAGGGATCCTACAATGAGCAGTTCTTC. The J gene is TRBJ2-1, the V gene TRBV28; TRBD1 might be the D (5 bases). Trimming took 6 bases from V and 1 from J, leaving 10 bases between them. This CDR3 contains 14 residues. Per germline, CDR1 MDHEN and CDR2 SYDVKM. Together with reference TRBV28 and TRBJ2-1, the CDR3 gives the full variable domain: DVKVTQSSRYLVKRTGEKVFLECVQDMDHENMFWYRQDPGLGLRLIYFSYDVKMKEKGDIPEGYSVSREKKERFSLILESASTNQTSMYLCASSVQGSYNEQFFGPGTRLTVL.

The chain couples TRBV2 to TRBJ1-2; 7 nucleotides match TRBD1. Looked up from germline, CDR1 is SNHLY and CDR2 is FYNNEI. This CDR3 comprises 14 residues. V shed 2 bases and J 3 bases; nucleotides not matched to a gene: 3. The CDR3 bases are TGTGCCAGCAGTGAACAGGGGGACGACTATGGCTACACCTTC. Its protein is CASSEQGDDYGYTF.

This rearrangement joins TRBV10-2 to TRBJ2-2; no definite D call. Germline V CDR1 and CDR2: WSHSY, SAAADI. The CDR3 has 17 residues. V lost 4 bases, J lost 3 bases, and 18 bases lay in between. The CDR3 region has the DNA TGCGCCAGCAGTGTTAACACATACAGTTACGACACCGGGGAGCTGTTTTTT. Amino acids: CASSVNTYSYDTGELFF.

This chain connects TRBV5-1 to TRBJ2-7; D might be TRBD1 (6 bases). Germline V gene data show CDR1 as SGHRS and CDR2 as YFSETQ. Between the trimmed V and J ends, which lost 4 bases and 2 bases, there was a span of 16 bases. This CDR3 comprises 15 residues. The CDR3 DNA reads as TGCGCCAGCAGCGTCGGGACAAGACCCACCTACGAGCAGTACTTC. Encoded protein: CASSVGTRPTYEQYF.

The chain links TRBV9 to TRBJ2-1; 9 bases match TRBD1. Germline V gene lookup returns CDR1 SGDLS and CDR2 YYNGEE. The trim removed 0 bases at V and 6 bases at J, leaving 7 bases unmatched. There are 16 residues in the CDR3. The CDR3 sequence is CASSVAPGQGSNEQFF. DNA for the CDR3: TGTGCCAGCAGCGTAGCTCCGGGACAGGGAAGCAATGAGCAGTTCTTC.

The chain links TRBV19 to TRBJ2-1; TRBD2 agrees at 10 bases. Per the germline V gene, CDR1 is LNHDA and CDR2 is SQIVND (reference sequence). The CDR3 is 15 residues long. Germline trimming cut 6 bases from V and 10 bases from J; bases unmatched to any gene: 12. CDR3 residues: CASRWEREGRTEQFF. Written as DNA, the CDR3 is TGTGCCAGTAGGTGGGAGCGGGAGGGCCGTACCGAGCAGTTCTTC.

This clone was counted between two and nine times. The chain recombines TRBV6-5 with TRBJ2-3, with a tentative D call TRBD2 (5 bases). Trimming pared 0 bases from V and 1 base from J, leaving 11 bases between. The V gene's germline CDR1 is MNHEY and CDR2 SVGAGI. The CDR3 loop spans 16 amino acids. CDR3 in amino acids: CASSYSSSIGTDTQYF. The CDR3 DNA follows: TGTGCCAGCAGTTACTCGTCTAGCATCGGCACAGATACGCAGTATTTT.

This clone was seen more than once but under ten times. The chain couples TRBV7-9 to TRBJ1-6, with 9 positions matching TRBD1. Germline-derived CDR1 and CDR2 are SEHNR and FQNEAQ (reference sequence). Unmatched junction bases numbered 12, after V lost 5 bases and J lost 7 bases. The CDR3 spans 17 residues. In DNA form, the CDR3 reads TGTGCCAGCAGCACTATAAGGACAGGGGATAGCAATTCACCCCTCCACTTT. Its translation is CASSTIRTGDSNSPLHF.

CDR3 loop: CASSPRAVSRSTDTQYF. Here the CDR3 DNA reads TGTGCCAGCAGCCCCCGTGCGGTATCACGGAGCACAGATACGCAGTATTTT. The rearrangement links TRBV27 to TRBJ2-3; no definite D call. Trimming removed 6 bases from V and 0 bases from J, with 19 bases in between. There are 17 residues in the CDR3. CDR1 is MNHEY and CDR2 is SMNVEV in the germline V gene (reference sequence).

V usage is TRBV7-2 and J usage is TRBJ2-7; possible D gene TRBD2, 6 bases. This CDR3 is built from 13 residues. CDR1 SGHTA and CDR2 FQGNSA come from the germline V gene. Trimming pared 1 base from V and 9 bases from J, leaving 13 bases between. The CDR3 region has the DNA TGTGCCAGCAGCTTAGGGGATGGGGAGGCGCAGTACTTC. It specifies CASSLGDGEAQYF.

Sample share makes this clone medium-sized. This sample also contains other DNA sequences that code for the same CDR3. The gene calls are TRBV13 and TRBJ1-1; weak D call: TRBD1 (6 bases). The CDR3 is made up of 12 amino acids. CDR1 is PRHDT, CDR2 FYEKMQ, per germline (reference sequence). The V end lost 8 bases, the J end lost 3 bases, and 10 bases lay between the germline ends. CDR3 in DNA: TGTGCCAGCGAGGGGGGGGACACTGAAGCTTTCTTT. It yields the protein CASEGGDTEAFF.

The chain joins TRBV5-1 to TRBJ1-1; no reliable D call. The CDR3 spans 13 residues. CDR1 is SGHRS and CDR2 is YFSETQ in the germline V gene. Trimming removed 4 bases from V and 6 bases from J, with 13 bases in between. CDR3 DNA sequence: TGCGCCAGCAGCCCTATCGACGGAGCTGAAGCTTTCTTT. Translating it yields CASSPIDGAEAFF.

The CDR3 is CASSPQTSGNQETQYF. The CDR3 DNA reads TGCGCCAGCAGCCCCCAGACTAGCGGAAATCAAGAGACCCAGTACTTC. The chain recombines TRBV4-1 with TRBJ2-5; the match to TRBD2 covers 9 bases. Germline CDR1 MGHRA, CDR2 YSYEKL. Trimming cost V 4 bases and J 2 bases; bases outside gene matches: 8. The CDR3 is 16 amino acids.

J is TRBJ1-6 and V is TRBV5-1; TRBD1 matches 9 bases. Germline-derived CDR1 and CDR2 are SGHRS and YFSETQ. The CDR3 runs 17 residues. V lost 1 base and J lost 4; bases outside the gene matches: 6. CDR3 residues: CASSLHPGQGYNSPLHF. DNA for the CDR3: TGCGCCAGCAGCTTGCACCCGGGACAGGGATATAATTCACCCCTCCACTTT.

The chain employs TRBV4-3 and TRBJ1-2, with a tentative D call TRBD1 (6 bases). V lost 0 bases, J lost 2 bases, and 10 bases lay in between. Looked up from germline, CDR1 is LGHNA and CDR2 is YSLEER. CDR3 length equals 15 residues. The CDR3 DNA reads TGCGCCAGCAGCCAAGAGCAGGGGCTCAACTATGGCTACACCTTC. Translating it yields CASSQEQGLNYGYTF.

This clone was recorded a few times. One junction end disagrees with the germline gene, perhaps due to a read error. This chain joins TRBV6-6 and TRBJ2-3, with D maybe TRBD2 (5 bases). The germline gives CDR1 MNHNY, CDR2 SVGAGI (reference sequence). The CDR3 is 15 amino acids. The CDR3 DNA reads TGTGCCAGCAGTCACTCAACTAGACGCACAGATACGCAGTATTTT. This codes for CASSHSTRRTDTQYF.

A few counts support this clone. V and J are TRBV5-1 and TRBJ1-1; 7 positions match TRBD1. This CDR3 has 17 residues. V was clipped by 3 bases and J by 0 bases; unmatched bases: 11. Germline V gene lookup returns CDR1 SGHRS and CDR2 YFSETQ. In DNA form, the CDR3 reads TGCGCCAGCAGCTCCCCCGACAGGGCCCCGATGAACACTGAAGCTTTCTTT. The encoded protein is CASSSPDRAPMNTEAFF.

This rearrangement joins TRBV7-9 to TRBJ2-1; the D gene is possibly TRBD2 (5 bases). V was trimmed by 4 bases and J by 8 bases, leaving 9 bases between them. The CDR3 extends over 12 amino acids. In germline, CDR1 is SEHNR, CDR2 FQNEAQ (reference sequence). The CDR3 loop is CASSSEVYEQFF. CDR3 bases: TGTGCCAGCAGCTCGGAGGTCTATGAGCAGTTCTTC.

The chain is built from TRBV30 and TRBJ2-7; D might be TRBD1 (7 bases). CDR3 length: 12 amino acids. Trimming removed 3 bases from V and 4 bases from J, with 10 bases in between. Germline assignment: CDR1 GTSNPN and CDR2 SVGIG (reference sequence). The CDR3 here is CAWSSGGYEQYF. CDR3 in DNA: TGTGCCTGGAGCTCAGGGGGGTACGAGCAGTACTTC.

The V and J genes are TRBV2 and TRBJ2-7; possibly TRBD2 for D (5 bases). From germline, CDR1 is SNHLY and CDR2 FYNNEI. V was pared by 2 bases and J by 9 bases, with 11 bases between. This CDR3 has 12 residues. The CDR3 sequence: CASSESASRQYF. CDR3 sequence (DNA): TGTGCCAGCAGTGAATCAGCTAGCAGGCAGTACTTC.

V usage is TRBV6-5 and J usage is TRBJ2-5, with a tentative D call TRBD2 (6 bases). Germline loops: CDR1 MNHEY, CDR2 SVGAGI. The CDR3 is made up of 14 amino acids. Trimming took off 2 bases at V and 5 bases at J, with 12 bases between the two ends. The CDR3 is CASSYGGGMETQYF. In DNA form, the CDR3 reads TGTGCCAGCAGTTACGGTGGAGGGATGGAGACCCAGTACTTC.